This T cell receptor beta chain was observed in a study of tumour-infiltrating T cells in Burkitt lymphoma. Study details: Overall and progression-free survival were predicted by productive clonality.

TCRdb keeps only in-frame clones here, not all; method: immunoSEQ multiplex PCR. In the table there are 11,000 to 15,000 clones, roughly 80% of which are singletons. The germline CDR1 and CDR2 sequences are GTSNPN and SVGIG (reference sequence). The CDR3 has 12 residues. V lost 5 bases, J lost 1 base, and 6 bases lay in between. V is TRBV30 and J is TRBJ2-4; D is uncertain. The TCR was taken from a human donor with diffuse large B-cell lymphoma. The sequenced sample was tumor tissue. CDR3 sequence: CAWVGAKNIQYF. CDR3 sequence (DNA): TGTGCCTGGGTCGGGGCCAAAAACATTCAGTACTTC. Drawing the rest from reference TRBV30 and TRBJ2-4, the complete variable domain is SQTIHQWPATLVQPVGSPLSLECTVEGTSNPNLYWYRQAAGRGLQLLFYSVGIGQISSEVPQNLSASRPQDRQFILSSKKLLLSDSGFYLCAWVGAKNIQYFGAGTRLSVL.